Shown below are 3 T cell receptor beta chains from a single sample sequenced in a study of control samples from healthy donors and cancer patients. Produced via immunoSEQ multiplex PCR; TCRdb's table is partial and in-frame only. The table lists 150,000 to 200,000 clones, around 90% of them singletons. Sequenced input: blood. These receptors were obtained from a man aged 30-40 years in good health.

The chain combines TRBV4-2 with TRBJ1-2; TRBD1 matches at 7 bases. CDR1 is LGHNA and CDR2 is YNFKEQ in the germline V gene. V trimming: 1 base; J trimming: 3 bases; junction bases outside the gene matches: 11. The CDR3 loop spans 17 amino acids. The CDR3: CASSQVRGQDGDYGYTF. CDR3 DNA: TGTGCCAGCAGCCAAGTGAGAGGACAGGACGGGGACTATGGCTACACCTTC.

This chain joins TRBV19 and TRBJ1-3; D gene ambiguous. V lost 10 bases and J 2 bases, leaving 12 bases between the germline ends. This CDR3 is built from 13 residues. Germline CDR1 and CDR2: LNHDA and SQIVND (reference sequence). CDR3 DNA: TGTGCCATCTCCTTACCCCCTGGAAACACCATATATTTT. Its protein product is CAISLPPGNTIYF.

V is TRBV18 and J is TRBJ1-5; tentatively, D is TRBD1 (6 bases). V lost 3 bases and J 7 bases, leaving 16 bases between the germline ends. This CDR3 region has 15 residues. CDR1 and CDR2 from the germline V gene are KGHSH and LQKENI. The CDR3 sequence: CASSPLQGRDQPQHF. In nucleotides, the CDR3 is TGTGCCAGCTCACCCCTACAGGGCCGAGACCAGCCCCAGCATTTT.